The clone carrying this TCR beta chain was detected a few times. Its antigen remains unknown. This sample is drawn from a study of beta chain features in type 1 diabetes. The isolated RNA, all of it, was reverse transcribed, so expressed TCRB transcripts were what got sequenced. Data came from immunoSEQ multiplex PCR; TCRdb stores just in-frame clones and leaves some out. This table has some 350,000 clones, less than 15% appearing once. Study-wide points: In every one of the four CD4+ subsets, TCRB CDR3s were moderately but significantly shorter in Type 1 diabetes patients.

The CDR3 consists of 14 residues. CDR1 and CDR2 (germline): MNHNY, SVGAGI (reference sequence). V was pared by 6 bases and J by 3 bases, with 14 bases between. Sequenced sample: naive CD4+ T cells from blood. The clonotype comes from a woman between 18 and 29 years old with type 1 diabetes. The chain is built from TRBV6-6 and TRBJ1-2; D uncertain. The CDR3 bases are TGTGCCAGCAGCCGACCGGGTCTAGACTATGGCTACACCTTC. Encoded protein: CASSRPGLDYGYTF.